The 3 T cell receptor beta chains below were found in one sample sequenced in a study of Ad26.COV2.S vaccination and SARS-CoV-2 variants. Some clones are missing from TCRdb's copy, which holds only in-frame ones; the method was immunoSEQ multiplex PCR. The sample contains about half a million clones, roughly nine tenths of which appear only once. Regarding treatment: roughly 19 received Ad26.COV2.S at low or high dose, single or two shots; 5 received placebo; per-sample allocation not given. Specimens were obtained on day 63 following the first vaccine or placebo injection. The specimen comprised peripheral blood, sampled in a trial of Ad26.COV2.S vaccine versus placebo. These receptor sequences come from a person between 18 and 65 years old who received the Ad26.COV2.S COVID-19 vaccine or a placebo.

The J gene is TRBJ1-1, the V gene TRBV7-2; no clear D gene. Germline V gene sequence: CDR1 SGHTA, CDR2 FQGNSA. This CDR3 is built from 11 residues. Trimming cost V 5 bases and J 8 bases, with 9 bases left between them. Here the CDR3 reads CASSLQIEAFF. The CDR3 DNA sequence: TGTGCCAGCAGCCTCCAGATAGAAGCTTTCTTT. Full variable domain (remainder filled in from reference TRBV7-2 and TRBJ1-1): GAGVSQSPSNKVTEKGKDVELRCDPISGHTALYWYRQSLGQGLEFLIYFQGNSAPDKSGLPSDRFSAERTGGSVSTLTIQRTQQEDSAVYLCASSLQIEAFFGQGTRLTVV.

The V and J genes are TRBV2 and TRBJ1-1, with a weak D call TRBD1 (5 bases). The CDR3 is 14 residues long. Trimming cost V 5 bases and J 4 bases, with 14 bases left between them. Germline V gene lookup returns CDR1 SNHLY and CDR2 FYNNEI. The CDR3 reads CASSWFRESTEAFF. The CDR3 DNA reads as TGTGCCAGCAGTTGGTTCAGGGAAAGCACTGAAGCTTTCTTT.

The chain recombines TRBV7-2 with TRBJ1-4; maybe TRBD1 (5 bases). Germline V gene data show CDR1 as SGHTA and CDR2 as FQGNSA. Trimming stripped 5 bases from V and 7 bases from J, with 17 bases between. The CDR3 spans 15 residues. The CDR3 sequence: CASSPGSGLGEKLFF. The CDR3 DNA is TGTGCCAGCAGCCCAGGGTCAGGCCTGGGTGAAAAACTGTTTTTT. Using reference TRBV7-2 and TRBJ1-4 for the parts outside the CDR3, the full variable domain is GAGVSQSPSNKVTEKGKDVELRCDPISGHTALYWYRQSLGQGLEFLIYFQGNSAPDKSGLPSDRFSAERTGGSVSTLTIQRTQQEDSAVYLCASSPGSGLGEKLFFGSGTQLSVL.